The next 21 T cell receptor beta chains were all read from a single sample in a study of cytomegalovirus exposure and HLA in healthy donors. The PCR was carried out with 60 Vbeta primers and 13 Jbeta primers. Sequencing was performed with immunoSEQ multiplex PCR; in TCRdb, only in-frame clones are kept and a portion is missing. The sample contains 150,000 to 200,000 clones, roughly three quarters of which appear only once. The sample consisted of PBMCs. These TCRs come from a woman aged 35 to 49 in good health and CMV-seropositive.

The rearrangement uses TRBV19 and TRBJ2-7; a possible D gene is TRBD2 (6 bases). V dropped 5 bases and J dropped 6 bases, with 14 bases sitting between them. The CDR3 is 13 residues long. Germline V gives CDR1 LNHDA, CDR2 SQIVND (reference sequence). CDR3 nucleotides: TGTGCCAGTAGTGAGGCGGGGTGGGCCGAGCAGTACTTC. Translated: CASSEAGWAEQYF.

This chain uses TRBV7-8 with TRBJ2-7, with 11 bases matching TRBD1. This CDR3 has 13 amino acids. CDR1 is SGHVS, CDR2 FQNEAQ, per germline. The V segment lost 6 bases and the J segment 6 bases; nucleotides outside the gene matches: 4. The CDR3 DNA reads as TGTGCCAGCAGTGGACAGGGGGCAGGCGAGCAGTACTTC. Amino acid sequence: CASSGQGAGEQYF.

The CDR3 coding sequence is TGTGCCAGTAGTACCTTCCGCGGACAAGAGACCCAGTACTTC. Amino acid sequence: CASSTFRGQETQYF. The chain joins TRBV19 to TRBJ2-5; D gene unclear. The CDR3 length is 14 residues. Germline-derived CDR1 and CDR2 are LNHDA and SQIVND (reference sequence). The V end was cut by 4 bases, the J end by 2 bases, with 11 bases between.

The rearrangement uses TRBV10-2 and TRBJ1-1; 9 nucleotides match TRBD1. With V trimmed by 5 bases and J by 3 bases, 10 bases remained unmatched. CDR1 and CDR2 (germline): WSHSY, SAAADI. This CDR3 has 16 amino acids. CDR3 nucleotides: TGCGCCAGCAGTTATCGTAGAGACAGGGGGGACACTGAAGCTTTCTTT. Translation: CASSYRRDRGDTEAFF.

The rearrangement uses TRBV7-9 and TRBJ1-2; D gene uncertain. This CDR3 has 13 amino acids. Germline CDR1 and CDR2: SEHNR and FQNEAQ (reference sequence). Trimming cost V 1 base and J 7 bases, with 10 bases left between them. CDR3 region: CASSLDREVGYTF. The CDR3, as DNA: TGTGCCAGCAGCTTAGACCGGGAGGTTGGCTACACCTTC.

This clone was observed a single time. The V and J genes are TRBV6-1 and TRBJ2-7; 10 bases align to TRBD2. Germline-derived CDR1 and CDR2 are MNHNS and SASEGT. The V and J ends lost 7 bases and 4 bases, in that order; junction bases with no gene match: 4. The CDR3 has 13 amino acids. The CDR3 DNA follows: TGTGCCAGCAACCCTAGCGGGGGTTACGAGCAGTACTTC. This codes for CASNPSGGYEQYF.

The chain uses TRBV28 and TRBJ1-6; D gene unclear. V was cut by 3 bases and J by 9 bases, with 9 bases left in between. The CDR3 covers 13 residues. Per the germline V gene, CDR1 is MDHEN and CDR2 is SYDVKM. The CDR3 spells CASSFTRSSPLHF. CDR3 nucleotide sequence: TGTGCCAGCAGTTTTACGCGGTCTTCACCCCTCCACTTT.

The V call is TRBV4-3, the J call TRBJ1-3; 7 nucleotides align to TRBD1. V lost 4 bases, J lost 2 bases, and 5 bases stayed unmatched. This CDR3 region has 15 residues. The germline gives CDR1 LGHNA, CDR2 YSLEER. CDR3 sequence: CASSPGTAAGNTIYF. The CDR3 nucleotides read TGCGCCAGCAGCCCCGGGACAGCCGCTGGAAACACCATATATTTT.

The gene calls are TRBV30 and TRBJ2-3, with a tentative D call TRBD1 (6 bases). CDR3 length: 14 residues. Germline-derived CDR1 and CDR2 are GTSNPN and SVGIG (reference sequence). The V gene lost 7 bases and the J gene lost 3 bases, with 17 bases spanning the gap. CDR3 DNA sequence: TGTGCCTCACACAGGGATCCCGGGACAGATACGCAGTATTTT. Translated, it gives CASHRDPGTDTQYF.

This clone was found once. The J gene is TRBJ2-5, the V gene TRBV7-9; D possibly corresponds to TRBD2 (6 bases). The J call may be incorrect, as the DNA end agrees better with TRBJ2-7. The CDR3 spans 14 residues. Germline V CDR1 and CDR2: SEHNR, FQNEAQ (reference sequence). In nucleotides, the CDR3 is TGTGCCAGCAGCTTGGGGGGATCCCCTTACGAGCAGTACTTC. This gives the protein CASSLGGSPYEQYF.

The chain employs TRBV5-4 and TRBJ2-3; TRBD1 might be the D (7 bases). The germline CDR1 and CDR2 sequences are SGHNT and YYREEE (reference sequence). The length of the CDR3 is 15 residues. Trimming took 2 bases from V and 3 from J, leaving 13 bases between them. This CDR3 is CASSFLEGATDTQYF. In DNA, the CDR3 is TGTGCCAGCAGCTTTTTGGAGGGGGCAACAGATACGCAGTATTTT.

This clone has a handful of counts. The chain uses TRBV4-1 and TRBJ1-1; D might be TRBD1 (5 bases). V shed 0 bases and J shed 3 bases, with 14 bases lying between them. Germline loops: CDR1 MGHRA, CDR2 YSYEKL. This CDR3 region has 16 residues. CDR3 DNA: TGCGCCAGCAGCCAAGAGGTGATCATAGGGGACACTGAAGCTTTCTTT. Translating it yields CASSQEVIIGDTEAFF.

The chain uses TRBV27 and TRBJ2-5; D unresolved. In germline, CDR1 is MNHEY, CDR2 SMNVEV (reference sequence). Trimming stripped 2 bases from V and 7 bases from J, with 8 bases between. There are 12 residues in the CDR3. CDR3 sequence: CASSLGGLTQYF. The CDR3 coding sequence is TGTGCCAGCAGTTTAGGTGGCTTGACCCAGTACTTC.

V and J are TRBV7-9 and TRBJ2-1, with 8 bases aligning to TRBD2. Germline lookup yields CDR1 SEHNR and CDR2 FQNEAQ (reference sequence). V lost 5 bases and J lost 2; bases outside the gene matches: 2. The CDR3 extends over 14 amino acids. The CDR3 loop reads CASSRGGTYNEQFF. Here the CDR3 DNA reads TGTGCCAGCAGCCGGGGGGGCACCTACAATGAGCAGTTCTTC.

This chain uses TRBV27 with TRBJ1-2; TRBD1 matches at 11 bases. CDR1 is MNHEY and CDR2 is SMNVEV in the germline V gene (reference sequence). V shed 2 bases and J 4 bases; nucleotides not matched to a gene: 9. The CDR3 sequence is 17 residues long. Here the CDR3 DNA reads TGTGCCAGCAGTTTAAAGGGACAGGGGGTACAATTCTATGGCTACACCTTC. The encoded protein is CASSLKGQGVQFYGYTF.

The chain uses TRBV15 and TRBJ1-2; 7 nucleotides match TRBD1. This CDR3 contains 15 residues. With 5 bases clipped from V and 2 bases from J, the junction kept 8 bases outside the gene matches. Germline V gives CDR1 LNHNV, CDR2 YYDKDF (reference sequence). CDR3 bases: TGTGCCACCAGCCCGGACGACAGGGAAAACTATGGCTACACCTTC. This encodes CATSPDDRENYGYTF.

This clone was detected only once. The chain recombines TRBV30 with TRBJ1-2; 7 nucleotides align to TRBD1. From germline, CDR1 is GTSNPN and CDR2 SVGIG (reference sequence). The CDR3 loop spans 12 amino acids. V was pared by 5 bases and J by 3 bases, with 3 bases of the junction left unmatched. The CDR3 loop is CAWATGDYGYTF. The DNA for the CDR3 is TGTGCCTGGGCCACAGGGGACTATGGCTACACCTTC.

The chain is built from TRBV2 and TRBJ2-5, with 10 bases matching TRBD1. Per germline, CDR1 SNHLY and CDR2 FYNNEI. V lost 6 bases and J lost 4; bases outside the gene matches: 5. CDR3 size: 14 residues. The CDR3 here is CASRTGGTGETQYF. The CDR3 bases are TGTGCCAGCAGGACAGGGGGCACGGGAGAGACCCAGTACTTC.

The V call is TRBV9, the J call TRBJ2-3, with 8 nucleotides matching TRBD2. V was pared by 0 bases and J by 6 bases, with 3 bases of the junction left unmatched. The CDR3 contains 14 residues. Germline loops: CDR1 SGDLS, CDR2 YYNGEE. This CDR3 is CASSVDGGDDTQYF. The CDR3, as DNA: TGTGCCAGCAGCGTAGACGGGGGGGACGATACGCAGTATTTT.

The J gene is TRBJ1-2, the V gene TRBV6-1; 9 nucleotides line up with TRBD1. From germline, CDR1 is MNHNS and CDR2 SASEGT. The CDR3 runs 14 residues. After removal of 2 bases from V and 8 bases from J, the junction contained 6 bases not matched to a gene. The CDR3 DNA reads TGTGCCAGCAGTGAATCGGGACAGGGTCGCGGCTACACCTTC. As protein: CASSESGQGRGYTF.

V usage is TRBV7-2 and J usage is TRBJ2-7; 7 nucleotides line up with TRBD2. In germline, CDR1 is SGHTA, CDR2 FQGNSA. Unmatched junction bases numbered 8, after V lost 6 bases and J lost 3 bases. The CDR3 is 14 residues long. This CDR3 reads CASSPGTIIYEQYF. The CDR3 coding sequence is TGTGCCAGCAGTCCCGGGACTATCATCTACGAGCAGTACTTC. The full variable domain, in which reference TRBV7-2 and TRBJ2-7 provide the parts outside the CDR3, is GAGVSQSPSNKVTEKGKDVELRCDPISGHTALYWYRQSLGQGLEFLIYFQGNSAPDKSGLPSDRFSAERTGGSVSTLTIQRTQQEDSAVYLCASSPGTIIYEQYFGPGTRLTVT.